This T cell receptor (beta chain) was sequenced during a study of T-cell memory formation after mild COVID-19. The CDR3 runs to 18 residues. J was trimmed by 2 bases and V by 4 bases; bases with no gene match: 10. The germline V gene encodes CDR1 SGHRS and CDR2 YFSETQ. MiXCR, run by TCRdb on the 5' RACE reads, gives a single entry per CDR3 protein. The sample has roughly 150,000 distinct CDR3 sequences, roughly 15% seen once. The receptor was derived from an adult woman who had mild COVID-19 (a few samples of this study predate the infection). Cell type and time point are not known. Sequencing was performed on PBMCs or a T cell subset sorted from them (not recorded which). The chain carries TRBV5-1 and TRBJ2-3; the match to TRBD2 covers 13 bases. The CDR3 reads CASSRGLAGQAATDTQYF. DNA of the CDR3: TGCGCCAGCAGCCGGGGACTAGCGGGGCAAGCCGCCACAGATACGCAGTATTTT.